The 11 T cell receptor beta chains below were found in one sample sequenced in a study of blood T cell repertoires in COVID-19. Assay: immunoSEQ multiplex PCR; the TCRdb copy retains only in-frame clones and omits some. The sample yields about 120,000 clones, around nine tenths seen once. Sequencing input: peripheral blood. Every receptor here comes from a man aged 45-65 years with acute or convalescent COVID-19.

As DNA, the CDR3 is TGCGCCAGCAGTGTTATTAACTATGGCTACACCTTC. It yields the protein CASSVINYGYTF. The chain has TRBV10-1 and TRBJ1-2; the D is unclear. V lost 4 bases and J lost 1, with 4 bases in between. Germline CDR1 WNHNN, CDR2 SYGVQD (reference sequence). The CDR3 extends over 12 amino acids.

This clone was observed a single time. The chain uses TRBV11-3 and TRBJ1-2, with D unresolved. The length of the CDR3 is 13 residues. Trimming shortened V by 1 base and J by 2 bases, and 5 bases separated the two germline ends. CDR1 SGHNT and CDR2 YENEEA come from the germline V gene. CDR3 sequence (DNA): TGTGCCAGCAGCTTAGCAAAAAACTATGGCTACACCTTC. This encodes CASSLAKNYGYTF. Supplemented by reference TRBV11-3 and TRBJ1-2, the full variable domain reads EAGVVQSPRYKIIEKKQPVAFWCNPISGHNTLYWYLQNLGQGPELLIRYENEEAVDDSQLPKDRFSAERLKGVDSTLKIQPAELGDSAVYLCASSLAKNYGYTFGSGTRLTVV.

The rearrangement links TRBV15 to TRBJ2-7; 8 nucleotides align to TRBD1. Germline V lookup: CDR1 LNHNV, CDR2 YYDKDF (reference sequence). Unmatched junction bases numbered 3, after V lost 1 base and J lost 4 bases. The CDR3 sequence is 14 residues long. Written as DNA, the CDR3 is TGTGCCACCAGCAGAGTGACAGGGGTTTACGAGCAGTACTTC. Protein sequence: CATSRVTGVYEQYF.

The chain carries TRBV29-1 and TRBJ2-5; D unresolved. Trimming removed 4 bases at V and 2 bases at J, with 5 bases between. The germline V gene has CDR1 SQVTM and CDR2 ANQGSEA. The CDR3 covers 11 residues. The CDR3 coding sequence is TGCAGCGTTGGGCAGCAAGAGACCCAGTACTTC. Translated: CSVGQQETQYF.

The genes are TRBV6-5 and TRBJ2-2; 7 positions match TRBD2. Germline assignment: CDR1 MNHEY and CDR2 SVGAGI. CDR3 size: 13 residues. V gave up 10 bases and J gave up 6 bases; unmatched junction bases: 8. The DNA of the CDR3 is TGTGCCATCATCATCCTAGCGGCCGGGGAGCTGTTTTTT. Translation: CAIIILAAGELFF.

The chain links TRBV6-5 to TRBJ1-1; D is undetermined. V lost 2 bases and J 4 bases, leaving 5 bases between the germline ends. The CDR3 is made up of 12 amino acids. Germline V gene sequence: CDR1 MNHEY, CDR2 SVGAGI. The CDR3 here is CASSYGGTEAFF. The DNA for the CDR3 is TGTGCCAGCAGTTACGGCGGCACTGAAGCTTTCTTT.

Here the CDR3 reads CASSPGTSATDTQYF. The CDR3 DNA sequence: TGTGCCAGCAGTCCCGGGACTAGCGCGACAGATACGCAGTATTTT. This chain connects TRBV11-3 to TRBJ2-3, with TRBD2 matching 10 bases. V dropped 6 bases and J dropped 3; count of bases not matched to a gene: 6. The CDR3 is 15 amino acids. CDR1 is SGHNT and CDR2 is YENEEA in the germline V gene.

This chain uses TRBV4-1 with TRBJ1-2; D remains ambiguous. Germline V gene sequence: CDR1 MGHRA, CDR2 YSYEKL. The CDR3 sequence is 15 residues long. Trimming removed 2 bases at V and 2 bases at J, with 12 bases between. The CDR3: CASSQSFGQNYGYTF. The CDR3 DNA is TGCGCCAGCAGCCAATCGTTTGGCCAAAACTATGGCTACACCTTC.

This rearrangement joins TRBV27 to TRBJ1-4, with D perhaps matching TRBD1 (5 bases). The CDR3 consists of 13 residues. The V and J ends lost 2 bases and 13 bases respectively, with 14 bases between them. Germline lookup yields CDR1 MNHEY and CDR2 SMNVEV (reference sequence). This CDR3 reads CASSLKAGRTLFF. The CDR3 region has the DNA TGTGCCAGCAGTTTAAAGGCAGGGAGGACACTGTTTTTT. Drawing the rest from reference TRBV27 and TRBJ1-4, the complete variable domain is EAQVTQNPRYLITVTGKKLTVTCSQNMNHEYMSWYRQDPGLGLRQIYYSMNVEVTDKGDVPEGYKVSRKEKRNFPLILESPSPNQTSLYFCASSLKAGRTLFFGSGTQLSVL.

V and J are TRBV19 and TRBJ2-2, with a weak D call TRBD2 (5 bases). Trimming pared 7 bases from V and 1 base from J, leaving 10 bases between. This CDR3 contains 14 residues. Germline lookup yields CDR1 LNHDA and CDR2 SQIVND (reference sequence). The CDR3 DNA reads as TGTGCCAGTACCAGCCGGGAGAACACCGGGGAGCTGTTTTTT. Translated, it gives CASTSRENTGELFF.

The CDR3 here is CASAMTSSLGEQYF. The DNA of the CDR3 is TGTGCCAGCGCTATGACTTCGAGCCTTGGGGAGCAGTACTTC. J is TRBJ2-7 and V is TRBV6-5; no clear D gene. The germline V gene encodes CDR1 MNHEY and CDR2 SVGAGI. The CDR3 covers 14 residues. V was trimmed by 8 bases and J by 7 bases, leaving 21 bases between them.